Listed below are T cell receptor beta chains from one sample, sequenced in a study of early T cells in non-severe SARS-CoV-2 infection. TCRdb processed the 5' RACE reads anew with MiXCR; each CDR3 protein has one entry. Altogether tens of thousands of distinct CDR3 sequences are present, less than 9.5% being singletons, with the ten largest covering over 4.5%. This specimen consisted of whole blood, obtained at baseline. These receptors were taken from an adult who was a healthcare worker with PCR-confirmed SARS-CoV-2 infection or an uninfected control (not recorded which). Both conserved end residues are part of each CDR3. D genes are given only for firm matches. A clone size is listed for some rows: how often the clone was seen (once, few, many), or a class if it is expanded.

abundance	d_gene	j_gene	v_gene	CDR3aa	CDR3nt
.	.	TRBJ1-2	TRBV6-5	CASSYRGSRSANYGYTF	TGTGCCAGCAGTTACCGAGGATCCCGTTCAGCTAACTATGGCTACACCTTC
.	.	TRBJ2-1	TRBV27	CASRPPLADNEQFF	TGTGCCAGCAGGCCCCCTCTAGCTGACAATGAGCAGTTCTTC
few	TRBD1	TRBJ2-7	TRBV12-3/TRBV12-4	CASSPPRRVGTGGVYEQYF	TGTGCCAGCAGTCCTCCTCGTCGAGTAGGGACAGGGGGCGTCTACGAGCAGTACTTC
.	.	TRBJ2-3	TRBV5-7	CASSIGSVDTQYF	TGTGCCAGCAGTATTGGGTCGGTAGATACGCAGTATTTT
many	.	TRBJ2-7	TRBV12-3/TRBV12-4	CASSSGTLHSYEQYF	TGTGCCAGCAGTTCTGGGACGCTGCACTCCTACGAGCAGTACTTC
.	.	TRBJ2-5	TRBV5-6	CASSFLRQMYQETQYF	TGTGCCAGCAGCTTTTTGAGACAAATGTACCAAGAGACCCAGTACTTC
.	.	TRBJ1-5	TRBV12-3/TRBV12-4	CASSRDVHNQPQHF	TGTGCCAGCAGTCGGGACGTCCACAATCAGCCCCAGCATTTT
few	.	TRBJ2-3	TRBV10-2	CASSRGYLGDTQYF	TGCGCCAGCAGTCGGGGCTACCTCGGGGATACGCAGTATTTT
many	TRBD2	TRBJ2-7	TRBV2	CASRASSGRAVEQYF	TGTGCCAGCAGAGCCTCTAGCGGGAGGGCCGTCGAGCAGTACTTC
.	.	TRBJ2-2	TRBV5-1	CASSSFRGAGELFF	TGCGCCAGCAGCTCCTTCAGGGGGGCCGGGGAGCTGTTTTTT
.	TRBD1	TRBJ1-5	TRBV5-5	CASSRQGANQPQHF	TGTGCCAGCAGTCGACAGGGGGCGAATCAGCCCCAGCATTTT
many	TRBD2	TRBJ2-7	TRBV7-9	CASSFRTSGGRQEQYF	TGTGCCAGCAGCTTCCGCACTAGCGGGGGGCGCCAGGAGCAGTACTTC
.	.	TRBJ2-7	TRBV10-3	CAISEFQEAVPYYEQYF	TGTGCCATCAGTGAGTTCCAGGAAGCGGTACCTTATTACGAGCAGTACTTC
many	TRBD1	TRBJ2-2	TRBV6-1	CASSGDSDTGELFF	TGTGCCAGCAGTGGGGACAGCGACACCGGGGAGCTGTTTTTT
few	TRBD2	TRBJ2-1	TRBV7-2	CASSLAFAGGYNEQFF	TGTGCCAGCAGCTTAGCTTTCGCGGGGGGCTACAATGAGCAGTTCTTC
.	.	TRBJ1-2	TRBV5-1	CASSLESVRYGYTF	TGCGCCAGCAGCTTGGAGTCAGTCCGCTATGGCTACACCTTC
few	.	TRBJ2-3	TRBV10-3	CAIATDTQYF	TGTGCCATCGCCACAGATACGCAGTATTTT
many	.	TRBJ1-4	TRBV5-1	CASSLSGQGTKLFF	TGCGCCAGCAGCTTGTCCGGGCAGGGCACAAAACTGTTTTTT
many	TRBD2	TRBJ2-1	TRBV20-1	CSASILAGVSEQFF	TGCAGTGCTAGTATACTAGCGGGAGTAAGTGAGCAGTTCTTC
.	.	TRBJ2-1	TRBV3-1	CASSPRGTRKSSYNEQFF	TGTGCCAGCAGCCCCCGAGGCACCAGAAAAAGCTCCTACAATGAGCAGTTCTTC
.	.	TRBJ1-4	TRBV6-4	CASSDSGTGKLFF	TGTGCCAGCAGTGACTCCGGGACGGGAAAACTGTTTTTT
many	TRBD1	TRBJ1-2	TRBV6-1	CASRGGTGASNYGYTF	TGTGCCAGCAGGGGAGGGACAGGGGCTTCGAACTATGGCTACACCTTC
many	.	TRBJ2-5	TRBV7-2	CASSFGPGQETQYF	TGTGCCAGCAGCTTCGGCCCGGGTCAAGAGACCCAGTACTTC
many	TRBD1	TRBJ1-1	TRBV10-1	CASSNTPGQGETEAFF	TGCGCCAGCAGTAACACGCCGGGACAGGGAGAGACTGAAGCTTTCTTT
few	TRBD2	TRBJ2-5	TRBV7-2	CASSLGTSGGQETQYF	TGTGCCAGCAGCTTAGGGACTAGCGGGGGGCAAGAGACCCAGTACTTC
.	TRBD2	TRBJ2-3	TRBV6-5	CASNKGLAGVPDTQYF	TGTGCCAGCAACAAGGGACTAGCGGGAGTTCCAGATACGCAGTATTTT
many	TRBD1	TRBJ2-3	TRBV28	CASSGDRGTDTQYF	TGTGCCAGCAGTGGGGACAGGGGCACAGATACGCAGTATTTT
.	.	TRBJ2-1	TRBV6-1	CASRRNNEQFF	TGTGCCAGCAGGAGAAACAATGAGCAGTTCTTC
.	TRBD1	TRBJ1-1	TRBV7-9	CASSWTGDTEAFF	TGTGCCAGCAGCTGGACAGGGGACACTGAAGCTTTCTTT
many	.	TRBJ2-7	TRBV4-1	CASSQRQEYEQYF	TGCGCCAGCAGCCAAAGACAGGAATACGAGCAGTACTTC
.	TRBD1	TRBJ1-2	TRBV29-1	CSVTDRGGSGYTF	TGCAGCGTCACCGACAGGGGAGGAAGTGGCTACACCTTC
.	.	TRBJ2-7	TRBV6-6	CASSYNNLYEQYF	TGTGCCAGCAGTTATAATAACCTCTACGAGCAGTACTTC
many	.	TRBJ2-3	TRBV19	CASSISLAPTDTQYF	TGTGCCAGTAGTATATCGCTAGCTCCGACAGATACGCAGTATTTT
.	.	TRBJ2-1	TRBV4-3	CASSLSGSGNEQFF	TGCGCCAGCAGCCTATCAGGGTCGGGGAATGAGCAGTTCTTC
few	.	TRBJ1-5	TRBV18	CASSPETSNQPQHF	TGTGCCAGCTCACCCGAAACTTCCAATCAGCCCCAGCATTTT
many	.	TRBJ2-5	TRBV29-1	CSVDRAQAGRTQYF	TGCAGCGTTGATCGCGCCCAGGCCGGGAGGACCCAGTACTTC
.	.	TRBJ2-3	TRBV20-1	CSAEDRPYTDTQYF	TGCAGTGCCGAAGACAGGCCATACACAGATACGCAGTATTTT
.	.	TRBJ2-1	TRBV18	CASSQGTGTGDNEQFF	TGTGCCAGCTCACAAGGAACAGGGACGGGTGACAATGAGCAGTTCTTC
.	TRBD1	TRBJ2-5	TRBV29-1	CSVDGQGQETQYF	TGCAGCGTTGATGGACAGGGGCAAGAGACCCAGTACTTC
.	.	TRBJ2-5	TRBV7-2	CASSPTGPQGQYF	TGTGCCAGCAGCCCAACGGGACCCCAAGGCCAGTACTTC
.	TRBD2	TRBJ2-5	TRBV5-1	CASSLVVAGKETQYF	TGCGCCAGCAGCTTGGTAGTAGCGGGGAAAGAGACCCAGTACTTC
few	TRBD1	TRBJ1-3	TRBV7-2	CASSAGQGHLGGNTIYF	TGTGCCAGTAGCGCGGGACAGGGGCACTTGGGAGGAAACACCATATATTTT
few	.	TRBJ2-2	TRBV11-3	CASSLTTNTGELFF	TGTGCCAGCAGCCTGACTACCAACACCGGGGAGCTGTTTTTT
many	.	TRBJ1-3	TRBV6-5	CASSYSKGRNTIYF	TGTGCCAGCAGTTACTCGAAGGGAAGAAACACCATATATTTT
many	.	TRBJ2-1	TRBV6-2/TRBV6-3	CASKAPYNEQFF	TGTGCCAGCAAGGCGCCTTACAATGAGCAGTTCTTC
.	TRBD2	TRBJ2-5	TRBV5-1	CASSLSGRSQETQYF	TGCGCCAGCAGTCTAAGCGGGAGGTCCCAAGAGACCCAGTACTTC
many	TRBD1	TRBJ1-5	TRBV27	CASGALTGGNHQPQHF	TGTGCCAGCGGCGCGCTGACAGGGGGCAATCATCAGCCCCAGCATTTT
.	TRBD1	TRBJ1-6	TRBV9	CASSSRGGGNSPLHF	TGTGCCAGCAGCTCCAGAGGAGGGGGCAATTCACCCCTCCACTTT
.	TRBD1	TRBJ1-1	TRBV7-9	CASSPFTGGIRNTEAFF	TGTGCCAGCAGCCCCTTCACAGGGGGCATTAGGAACACTGAAGCTTTCTTT
few	TRBD1	TRBJ2-7	TRBV18	CASSPRTGTDYEQYF	TGTGCCAGCTCACCACGAACCGGGACAGACTACGAGCAGTACTTC
few	.	TRBJ2-7	TRBV18	CASSPRRATYEQYF	TGTGCCAGCTCACCACGAAGGGCGACCTACGAGCAGTACTTC
many	.	TRBJ1-1	TRBV28	CASSLSTGQKVF	TGTGCCAGCAGTTTATCGACGGGGCAGAAAGTCTTT
few	.	TRBJ2-1	TRBV29-1	CSVEGGEAGSYNEQFF	TGCAGCGTTGAAGGGGGGGAGGCGGGTTCCTACAATGAGCAGTTCTTC
.	TRBD1	TRBJ2-3	TRBV11-2	CASSSPTGVRTDTQYF	TGTGCCAGCAGCTCCCCGACAGGGGTGAGAACAGATACGCAGTATTTT
many	.	TRBJ2-3	TRBV24-1	CATSDLDFGGTDTQYF	TGTGCCACCAGTGATTTGGACTTCGGTGGCACAGATACGCAGTATTTT
few	.	TRBJ2-5	TRBV29-1	CSVARVETQYF	TGCAGCGTTGCCAGGGTGGAGACCCAGTACTTC
.	TRBD1	TRBJ1-4	TRBV7-9	CASSSPGQSNEKLFF	TGTGCCAGCAGCTCACCGGGACAGAGCAATGAAAAACTGTTTTTT